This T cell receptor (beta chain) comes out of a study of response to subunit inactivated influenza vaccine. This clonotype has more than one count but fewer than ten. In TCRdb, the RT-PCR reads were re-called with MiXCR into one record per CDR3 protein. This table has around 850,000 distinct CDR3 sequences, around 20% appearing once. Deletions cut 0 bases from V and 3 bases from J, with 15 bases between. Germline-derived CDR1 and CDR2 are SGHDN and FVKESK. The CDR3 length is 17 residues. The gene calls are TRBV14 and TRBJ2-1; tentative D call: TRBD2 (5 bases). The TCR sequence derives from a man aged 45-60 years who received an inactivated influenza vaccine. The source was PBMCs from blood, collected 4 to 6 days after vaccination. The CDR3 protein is CASSQDVGLGIYNEQFF. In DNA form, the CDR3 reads TGTGCCAGCAGCCAAGATGTAGGACTTGGCATCTACAATGAGCAGTTCTTC.